A selection of T cell receptor beta chains follows, all from one sample in a study of radiotherapy plus CTLA-4 blockade in lung cancer. TCRdb's table, derived via immunoSEQ multiplex PCR, lists solely in-frame clones and lacks some. This table has about 62,000 clones, around 77% appearing once. The specimen comprised peripheral blood, sampled from a patient treated with radiotherapy plus ipilimumab. These receptors came from a human donor with non-small cell lung cancer who had a complete response to radiotherapy plus ipilimumab. Each CDR3 is given with its conserved first and last residue. A D gene is named only where the DNA matches it firmly. Clone size, where shown, is once, few, many, or a class for clones that have expanded.

d_call,v_call,j_call,clone_size,cdr3_aa,cdr3_nt
TRBD1,TRBV5-1,TRBJ1-3,once,CASSVGTDSGNTIYF,TGCGCCAGCAGCGTCGGGACAGACTCTGGAAACACCATATATTTT
TRBD1,TRBV18,TRBJ1-1,-,CASSPTTGMNTEAFF,TGTGCCAGCTCACCCACGACAGGGATGAACACTGAAGCTTTCTTT
-,TRBV18,TRBJ2-1,-,CASSPSLGQVTYNEQFF,TGTGCCAGCTCACCATCTTTAGGTCAGGTTACTTACAATGAGCAGTTCTTC
-,TRBV30,TRBJ2-2,once,CACPRRGATGELFF,TGTGCCTGCCCTAGGAGGGGAGCCACCGGGGAGCTGTTTTTT
-,TRBV18,TRBJ2-6,-,CASSLDGANVLTF,TGTGCCAGCTCCCTCGATGGGGCCAACGTCCTGACTTTC
-,TRBV10-3,TRBJ1-5,-,CAISESRGSRHSNQPQHF,TGTGCCATCAGTGAGTCCCGGGGGAGTCGTCATAGCAATCAGCCCCAGCATTTT
TRBD1,TRBV5-6,TRBJ2-5,-,CASSPWTGDQETQYF,TGTGCCAGCAGCCCGTGGACAGGGGACCAAGAGACCCAGTACTTC
TRBD1,TRBV4-3,TRBJ1-4,once,CASSQDRGRIEKLFF,TGCGCCAGCAGCCAGGACAGGGGGCGAATTGAAAAACTGTTTTTT
-,TRBV30,TRBJ2-1,-,CAWSVLIGLEQFF,TGTGCCTGGAGTGTACTGATTGGTCTTGAGCAGTTCTTC
-,TRBV7-6,TRBJ2-3,-,CASSLGSRNRGQTDTQYF,TGTGCCAGCAGCTTAGGGTCCCGCAACCGGGGCCAGACAGATACGCAGTATTTT
-,TRBV7-9,TRBJ1-1,-,CASSLIAGIGGTEAFF,TGTGCCAGCAGCTTAATAGCGGGAATTGGGGGCACTGAAGCTTTCTTT
TRBD1,TRBV5-1,TRBJ1-1,-,CASSGRTGGTEAFF,TGCGCCAGCAGCGGAAGGACAGGTGGAACTGAAGCTTTCTTT
TRBD2,TRBV18,TRBJ2-2,-,CASSPRGGENTGELFF,TGTGCCAGCTCACCACGGGGAGGGGAAAACACCGGGGAGCTGTTTTTT
TRBD1,TRBV10-1,TRBJ2-1,-,CASSQGGAGNEQFF,TGCGCCAGCAGTCAAGGGGGCGCCGGGAATGAGCAGTTCTTC
-,TRBV5-5,TRBJ2-3,-,CASSLPGVRTDTQYF,TGTGCCAGCAGCTTGCCAGGGGTCCGAACAGATACGCAGTATTTT
TRBD1,TRBV18,TRBJ1-2,few,CASSPLSSGGGYTF,TGTGCCAGCTCACCACTATCCTCAGGGGGTGGCTACACCTTC
TRBD1,TRBV19,TRBJ1-4,medium-sized,CASSLDRVDEKLFF,TGTGCCAGTAGTTTGGACAGGGTGGATGAAAAACTGTTTTTT
TRBD1,TRBV7-8,TRBJ1-2,once,CATSVGTGGADGYTF,TGTGCCACCTCGGTTGGGACAGGGGGCGCGGATGGCTACACCTTC
TRBD2,TRBV27,TRBJ2-3,-,CASSLGRWTSGYTDTQYF,TGTGCCAGCAGTTTGGGGAGGTGGACTAGCGGGTATACAGATACGCAGTATTTT
-,TRBV20-1,TRBJ2-3,-,CSASGTDTQYF,TGCAGTGCCAGTGGAACAGATACGCAGTATTTT
-,TRBV5-4,TRBJ1-2,-,CASSSSAAGEVYGYTF,TGTGCCAGCAGCTCCTCGGCGGCGGGGGAAGTCTATGGCTACACCTTC
-,TRBV6-5,TRBJ2-1,-,CASSWGASNEQFF,TGTGCCAGCAGTTGGGGGGCAAGTAATGAGCAGTTCTTC
-,TRBV6-6,TRBJ2-5,-,CASTRDIETQYF,TGTGCCAGCACTAGGGATATCGAGACCCAGTACTTC
TRBD1,TRBV11-3,TRBJ2-3,-,CASSFSDRGDTQYF,TGTGCCAGCAGCTTCTCGGACAGGGGGGATACGCAGTATTTT
-,TRBV5-4,TRBJ1-5,-,CASSLGGGNQPQHF,TGTGCCAGCAGTCTGGGGGGAGGCAATCAGCCCCAGCATTTT
-,TRBV5-1,TRBJ1-1,-,CASSQAKGNTEAFF,TGCGCCAGCAGTCAGGCAAAGGGGAACACTGAAGCTTTCTTT
TRBD1,TRBV9,TRBJ1-4,-,CASSRGTDNEKLFF,TGTGCCAGCAGCCGCGGGACAGATAATGAAAAACTGTTTTTT
-,TRBV11-2,TRBJ1-1,-,CASSLASGDLGDAFF,TGTGCCAGCAGCTTAGCTTCAGGGGATCTTGGAGATGCTTTCTTT
-,TRBV4-3,TRBJ1-5,-,CASSRKTVRGRPQHF,TGCGCCAGCAGCCGAAAGACAGTCAGGGGCCGTCCGCAGCATTTT
TRBD1,TRBV5-6,TRBJ1-4,-,CASSLLRTGGFNEKLFF,TGTGCCAGCAGCTTGTTAAGGACAGGAGGTTTCAATGAAAAACTGTTTTTT
-,TRBV7-9,TRBJ1-2,-,CASSLAGMLYGYTF,TGTGCCAGCAGCTTAGCAGGAATGCTCTATGGCTACACCTTC
TRBD1,TRBV27,TRBJ1-2,-,CASSRLGTGLQGYTF,TGTGCCAGCAGTAGACTAGGGACAGGGCTACAAGGCTACACCTTC
-,TRBV2,TRBJ1-1,-,CASSDPDRNTEAFF,TGTGCCAGCAGTGATCCGGACAGGAACACTGAAGCTTTCTTT
-,TRBV6-5,TRBJ1-1,few,CASSYSVGGAGTEAFF,TGTGCCAGCAGTTACTCCGTCGGGGGGGCAGGGACTGAAGCTTTCTTT
-,TRBV5-4,TRBJ2-1,-,CASSLDSSSYNEQFF,TGTGCCAGCAGCTTGGATAGTTCCTCCTACAATGAGCAGTTCTTC
-,TRBV9,TRBJ1-2,-,CASSVGPSLTNYGYTF,TGTGCCAGCAGCGTAGGCCCCAGCCTGACCAACTATGGCTACACCTTC
-,TRBV11-3,TRBJ1-2,few,CASSLRTNYGYTF,TGTGCCAGCAGCTTGCGGACCAACTATGGCTACACCTTC
TRBD1,TRBV19,TRBJ2-1,-,CATFSEGARHNEQFF,TGTGCCACCTTCAGCGAGGGGGCCCGCCACAATGAGCAGTTCTTC
-,TRBV29-1,TRBJ1-4,-,CSVLRTGDFSEKLFF,TGCAGCGTATTACGGACGGGGGATTTCAGTGAAAAACTGTTTTTT
-,TRBV7-2,TRBJ1-1,-,CASRVTRNTEAFF,TGTGCCAGCCGGGTTACCCGAAACACTGAAGCTTTCTTT
-,TRBV6-1,TRBJ1-5,-,CASSERNKLPQHF,TGTGCCAGCAGTGAAAGGAATAAGCTGCCCCAGCATTTT
TRBD1,TRBV9,TRBJ1-3,-,CASSAQNRGHGNTIYF,TGTGCCAGCAGCGCCCAAAACAGGGGGCACGGAAACACCATATATTTT
TRBD1,TRBV5-5,TRBJ2-1,-,CTSSSRDSYNEQFF,TGTACCAGCAGCTCCCGGGACAGTTACAATGAGCAGTTCTTC
TRBD2,TRBV30,TRBJ2-3,-,CAWRGRGAGTDTQYF,TGTGCCTGGAGGGGGCGGGGGGCCGGCACAGATACGCAGTATTTT
-,TRBV14,TRBJ2-3,-,CASSQASTYTQYF,TGTGCCAGCAGCCAAGCGTCTACATATACGCAGTATTTT
-,TRBV7-2,TRBJ1-1,-,CASSLWTNVEAFF,TGTGCCAGCAGCCTATGGACAAACGTTGAAGCTTTCTTT
TRBD2,TRBV19,TRBJ2-3,-,CASSMGTSGTDTQYF,TGTGCCAGTAGCATGGGGACTAGCGGTACAGATACGCAGTATTTT
TRBD1,TRBV30,TRBJ1-6,-,CAWSFPWDRDSPLHF,TGTGCCTGGAGTTTCCCATGGGACAGGGATTCACCCCTCCACTTT
-,TRBV5-1,TRBJ2-2,-,CASSLDGANTGELFF,TGCGCCAGCAGCTTGGATGGAGCGAACACCGGGGAGCTGTTTTTT
TRBD1,TRBV7-9,TRBJ1-1,few,CASSQMGTATEAFF,TGTGCCAGCAGCCAAATGGGGACAGCCACTGAAGCTTTCTTT
-,TRBV20-1,TRBJ2-5,-,CSAGEGTQYF,TGCAGTGCTGGAGAGGGGACCCAGTACTTC
-,TRBV2,TRBJ2-1,few,CASRLTGNPYNEQFF,TGTGCCAGCAGGCTAACAGGGAATCCCTACAATGAGCAGTTCTTC
-,TRBV9,TRBJ2-1,-,CASSLKDPTYNEQFF,TGTGCCAGCAGTTTAAAGGACCCAACCTACAATGAGCAGTTCTTC
TRBD2,TRBV28,TRBJ2-1,-,CASRPGTSGRNEQFF,TGTGCCAGCAGACCCGGGACTAGCGGACGTAATGAGCAGTTCTTC
-,TRBV30,TRBJ2-1,few,CAWSVREGAYNEQFF,TGTGCCTGGAGTGTACGTGAAGGGGCATACAATGAGCAGTTCTTC
TRBD2,TRBV14,TRBJ2-2,once,CASSPAPGTSGNTGELFF,TGTGCCAGCAGCCCCGCTCCCGGGACTAGCGGGAACACCGGGGAGCTGTTTTTT
-,TRBV15,TRBJ1-3,-,CATSGEGGISGNTIYF,TGTGCCACCAGCGGCGAGGGGGGGATCTCTGGAAACACCATATATTTT
-,TRBV6-5,TRBJ1-2,-,CASSYSLKAIGGYTF,TGTGCCAGCAGTTACTCCCTAAAGGCCATAGGTGGCTACACCTTC
-,TRBV19,TRBJ1-5,-,CASRVRGNQPQHF,TGTGCCAGTAGGGTTAGGGGCAATCAGCCCCAGCATTTT
TRBD1,TRBV19,TRBJ1-1,few,CASSPGQGQTMNTEAFF,TGTGCCAGTAGTCCAGGACAGGGGCAGACAATGAACACTGAAGCTTTCTTT